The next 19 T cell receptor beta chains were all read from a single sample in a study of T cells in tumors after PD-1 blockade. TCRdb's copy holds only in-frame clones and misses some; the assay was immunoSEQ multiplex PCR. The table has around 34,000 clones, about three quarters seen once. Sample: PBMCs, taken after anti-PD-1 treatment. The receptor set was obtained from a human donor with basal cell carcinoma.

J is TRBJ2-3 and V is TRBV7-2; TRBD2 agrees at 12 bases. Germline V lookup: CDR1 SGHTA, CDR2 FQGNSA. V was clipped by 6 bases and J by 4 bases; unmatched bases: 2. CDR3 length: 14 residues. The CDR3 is CASRTSGGPDTQYF. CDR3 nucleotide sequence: TGTGCCAGCAGAACTAGCGGGGGGCCAGATACGCAGTATTTT.

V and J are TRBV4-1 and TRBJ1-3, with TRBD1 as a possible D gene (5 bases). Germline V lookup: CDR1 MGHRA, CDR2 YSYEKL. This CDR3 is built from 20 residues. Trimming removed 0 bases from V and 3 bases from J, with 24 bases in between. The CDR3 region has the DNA TGCGCCAGCAGCCAAGAATCTCCCCAGGGAGGGCCGGGACGTGGAAACACCATATATTTT. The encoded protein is CASSQESPQGGPGRGNTIYF.

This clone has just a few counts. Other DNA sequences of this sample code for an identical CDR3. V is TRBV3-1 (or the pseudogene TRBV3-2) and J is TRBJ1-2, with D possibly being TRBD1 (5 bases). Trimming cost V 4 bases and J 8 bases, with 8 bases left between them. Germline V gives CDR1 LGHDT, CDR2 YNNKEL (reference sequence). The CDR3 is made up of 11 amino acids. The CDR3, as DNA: TGTGCCAGCAGCCGGGGGAGAGGCTACACCTTC. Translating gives CASSRGRGYTF.

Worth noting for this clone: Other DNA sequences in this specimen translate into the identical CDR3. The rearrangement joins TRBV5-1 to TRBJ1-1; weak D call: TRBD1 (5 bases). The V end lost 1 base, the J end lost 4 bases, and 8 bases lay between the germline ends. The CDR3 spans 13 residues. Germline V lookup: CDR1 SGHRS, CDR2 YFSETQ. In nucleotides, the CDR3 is TGCGCCAGCAGCTTGAGGGGTGGCACTGAAGCTTTCTTT. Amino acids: CASSLRGGTEAFF.

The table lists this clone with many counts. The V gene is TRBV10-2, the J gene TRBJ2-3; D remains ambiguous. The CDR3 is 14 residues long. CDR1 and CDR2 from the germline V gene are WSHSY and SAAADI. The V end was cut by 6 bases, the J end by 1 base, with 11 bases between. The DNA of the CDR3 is TGCGCCAGCAGACCCCCCTACCGCACAGATACGCAGTATTTT. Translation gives CASRPPYRTDTQYF.

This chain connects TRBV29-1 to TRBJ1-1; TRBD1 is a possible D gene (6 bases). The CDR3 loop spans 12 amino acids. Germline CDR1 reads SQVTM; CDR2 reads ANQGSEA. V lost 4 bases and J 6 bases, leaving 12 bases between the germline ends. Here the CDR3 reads CSVVSGAAEAFF. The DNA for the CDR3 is TGCAGCGTTGTGTCAGGGGCTGCTGAAGCTTTCTTT.

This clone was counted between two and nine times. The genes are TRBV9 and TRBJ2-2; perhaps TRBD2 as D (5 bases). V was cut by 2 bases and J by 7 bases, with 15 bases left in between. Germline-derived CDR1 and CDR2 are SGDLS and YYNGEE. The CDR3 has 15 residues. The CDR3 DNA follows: TGTGCCAGCAGCGTGGGAGACCCAAGGCGCGGGGAGCTGTTTTTT. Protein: CASSVGDPRRGELFF.

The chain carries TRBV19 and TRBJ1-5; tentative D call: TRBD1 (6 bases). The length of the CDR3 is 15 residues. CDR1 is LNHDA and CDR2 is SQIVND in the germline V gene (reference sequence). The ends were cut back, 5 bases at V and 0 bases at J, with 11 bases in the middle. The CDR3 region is CASSVPGDSNQPQHF. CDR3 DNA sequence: TGTGCCAGTAGTGTCCCAGGGGATAGCAATCAGCCCCAGCATTTT. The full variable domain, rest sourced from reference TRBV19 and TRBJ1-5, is DGGITQSPKYLFRKEGQNVTLSCEQNLNHDAMYWYRQDPGQGLRLIYYSQIVNDFQKGDIAEGYSVSREKKESFPLTVTSAQKNPTAFYLCASSVPGDSNQPQHFGDGTRLSIL.

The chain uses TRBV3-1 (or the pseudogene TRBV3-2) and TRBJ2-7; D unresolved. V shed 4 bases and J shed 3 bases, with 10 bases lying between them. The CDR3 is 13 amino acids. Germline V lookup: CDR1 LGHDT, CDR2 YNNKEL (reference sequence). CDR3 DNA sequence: TGTGCCAGCAGCCTGAAAGGTGTCTACGAGCAGTACTTC. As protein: CASSLKGVYEQYF.

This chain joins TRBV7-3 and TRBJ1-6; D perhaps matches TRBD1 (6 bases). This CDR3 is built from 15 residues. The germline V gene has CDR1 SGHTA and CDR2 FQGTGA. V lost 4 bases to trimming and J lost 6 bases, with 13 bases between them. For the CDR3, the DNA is TGTGCCAGCAGCTCCCAGCCAGGGGCTAATTCACCCCTCCACTTT. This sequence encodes CASSSQPGANSPLHF.

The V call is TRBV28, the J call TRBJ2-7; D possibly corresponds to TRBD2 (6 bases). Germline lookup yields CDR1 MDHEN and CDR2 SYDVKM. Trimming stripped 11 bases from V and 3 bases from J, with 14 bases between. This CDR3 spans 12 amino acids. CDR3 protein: CASGRGIYEQYF. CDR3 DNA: TGTGCCTCGGGGCGGGGAATCTACGAGCAGTACTTC.

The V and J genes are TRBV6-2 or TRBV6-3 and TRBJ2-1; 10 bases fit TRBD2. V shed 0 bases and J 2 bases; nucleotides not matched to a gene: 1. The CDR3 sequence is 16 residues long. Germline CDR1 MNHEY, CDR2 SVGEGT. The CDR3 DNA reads TGTGCCAGCAGTTACTCGAGCGGGGGGGCCTACAATGAGCAGTTCTTC. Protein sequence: CASSYSSGGAYNEQFF.

In DNA form, the CDR3 reads TGTGCCAGCAGTGTACGTCCGGGCTGGGTAGATACGCAGTATTTT. It is translated as CASSVRPGWVDTQYF. V usage is TRBV2 and J usage is TRBJ2-3; D ambiguous. Germline V gene lookup returns CDR1 SNHLY and CDR2 FYNNEI. Trimming removed 4 bases at V and 5 bases at J, with 16 bases between. The CDR3 spans 15 residues.

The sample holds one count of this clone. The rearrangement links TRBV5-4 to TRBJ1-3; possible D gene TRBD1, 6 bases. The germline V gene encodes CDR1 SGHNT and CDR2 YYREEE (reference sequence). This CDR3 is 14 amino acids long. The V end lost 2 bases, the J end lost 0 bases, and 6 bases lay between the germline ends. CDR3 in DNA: TGTGCCAGCAGCTTACAGGGCTCTGGAAACACCATATATTTT. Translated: CASSLQGSGNTIYF.

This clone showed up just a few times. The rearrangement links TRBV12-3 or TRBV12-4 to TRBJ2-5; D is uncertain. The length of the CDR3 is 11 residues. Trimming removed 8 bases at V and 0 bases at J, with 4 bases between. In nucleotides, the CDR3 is TGTGCCAGCCGGGACCAAGAGACCCAGTACTTC. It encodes CASRDQETQYF.

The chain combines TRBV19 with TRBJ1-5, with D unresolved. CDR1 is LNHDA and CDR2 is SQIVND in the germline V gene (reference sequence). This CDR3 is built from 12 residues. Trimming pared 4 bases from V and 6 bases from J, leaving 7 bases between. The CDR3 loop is CASSTPTQPQHF. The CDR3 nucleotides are TGTGCCAGTAGTACCCCGACTCAGCCCCAGCATTTT.

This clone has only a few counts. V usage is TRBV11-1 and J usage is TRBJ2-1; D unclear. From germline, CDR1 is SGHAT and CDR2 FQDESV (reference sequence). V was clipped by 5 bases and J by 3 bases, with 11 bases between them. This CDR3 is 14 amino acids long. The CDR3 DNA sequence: TGTGCCAGCAGCAGATACCCGAGCTACAATGAGCAGTTCTTC. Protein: CASSRYPSYNEQFF.

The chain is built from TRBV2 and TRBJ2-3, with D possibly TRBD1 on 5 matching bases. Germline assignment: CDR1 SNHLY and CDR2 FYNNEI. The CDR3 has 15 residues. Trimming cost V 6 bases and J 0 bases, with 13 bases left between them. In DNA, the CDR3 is TGTGCCAGCAGGAGATCCTCAGGGAGCACAGATACGCAGTATTTT. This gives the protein CASRRSSGSTDTQYF.

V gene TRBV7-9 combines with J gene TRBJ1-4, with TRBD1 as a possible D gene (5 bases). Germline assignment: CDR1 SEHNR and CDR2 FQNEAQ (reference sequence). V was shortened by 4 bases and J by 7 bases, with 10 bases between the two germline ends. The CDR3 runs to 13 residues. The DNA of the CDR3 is TGTGCCAGCAGCTCCAGAAGGGGTGAAAAACTGTTTTTT. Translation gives CASSSRRGEKLFF.